The rows below give T cell receptor beta chains drawn from one sample of a study of molecular identifiers for immune sequencing clone quantification. From the PCR reads, TCRdb called clonotypes with MiXCR, one entry per CDR3 protein. The sample has about 640,000 distinct CDR3 sequences, about 20% seen once. The specimen was naive CD8+ T cells from blood, with Jurkat cell RNA spiked in. These receptors were taken from a human donor in good health. Some libraries in this study had Jurkat cell RNA spiked in. CDR3s include the opening cysteine and the closing phenylalanine or tryptophan. A D gene is named only where the DNA matches it firmly. A clone size is listed for some rows: how often the clone was seen (once, few, many), or a class if it is expanded.

CDR3 DNA | CDR3 protein | V gene | D gene | J gene | clone size
TGTGCCAGCAGCTCCTTCCGACAGGGAGCCTACGAGCAGTACTTC | CASSSFRQGAYEQYF | TRBV7-9 | TRBD1 | TRBJ2-7 | -
TGTGCCAGCAGCCTCGATACTTTGTACCAAGAGACCCAGTACTTC | CASSLDTLYQETQYF | TRBV7-8 | - | TRBJ2-5 | many
TGTGCCAGCAGGCAAGCATCGAGTGAAGCTTTCTTT | CASRQASSEAFF | TRBV6-6 | - | TRBJ1-1 | many
TGTGCCAGCAGCTTGGCCGACGGACTAGACGAATACGAGCAGTACTTC | CASSLADGLDEYEQYF | TRBV5-6 | TRBD2 | TRBJ2-7 | many
TGTGCCAGTAGTCCTCCAACCGTCTATGGCTACACCTTC | CASSPPTVYGYTF | TRBV19 | - | TRBJ1-2 | many
TGTGCCGGCAGCTTTTCAGACAGGGGGCCTGAAGCTTTCTTT | CAGSFSDRGPEAFF | TRBV7-9 | TRBD1 | TRBJ1-1 | few
TGTGCCAGCAGTGAACAGGGGTTGGTTTTTAGCAATCAGCCCCAGCATTTT | CASSEQGLVFSNQPQHF | TRBV27 | TRBD1 | TRBJ1-5 | few
TGTGCCACCAGCGGATTCGACCTGGGATTGAACACCGGGGAGCTGTTTTTT | CATSGFDLGLNTGELFF | TRBV15 | - | TRBJ2-2 | -
TGTGCTAGTGGTTCTAGCGGGAGCACAGATACGCAGTATTTT | CASGSSGSTDTQYF | TRBV12-5 | TRBD2 | TRBJ2-3 | -
TGTGCCAGCAGTTCCAGGACAGGGTATATTTCACCCCTCCACTTT | CASSSRTGYISPLHF | TRBV27 | TRBD1 | TRBJ1-6 | many
TGTGCCAGCAGCTACCGGACAGGGAGAGATAATGAAAAACTGTTTTTT | CASSYRTGRDNEKLFF | TRBV7-9 | TRBD1 | TRBJ1-4 | many
TGTGCCAGCAGTTTTGGGGGGATCACCGGGGAGCTGTTTTTT | CASSFGGITGELFF | TRBV12-3/TRBV12-4 | - | TRBJ2-2 | many
TGTGCCAGCAACTACGCGGGTTTTAATGAAAAACTGTTTTTT | CASNYAGFNEKLFF | TRBV12-3/TRBV12-4 | - | TRBJ1-4 | -
TGCAGTGCTAGAGATCTTTTTATCGCAGAAGCTTTCTTT | CSARDLFIAEAFF | TRBV20-1 | - | TRBJ1-1 | many
TGTGCCAGCAGTGAAGGGTTCGCAGATACGCAGTATTTT | CASSEGFADTQYF | TRBV6-1 | - | TRBJ2-3 | many
TGTGCCAGCGGTACCCCCCTAGGGGAAGAGACCCAGTACTTC | CASGTPLGEETQYF | TRBV28 | - | TRBJ2-5 | -
TGCAGTGCGAGGGACTCCTACACTGAAGCTTTCTTT | CSARDSYTEAFF | TRBV20-1 | - | TRBJ1-1 | many
TGTGCCAGTAGTATACAGACAGGGTGGAACTACGAGCAGTACTTC | CASSIQTGWNYEQYF | TRBV19 | TRBD1 | TRBJ2-7 | -
TGTGCCAGCAGCTTAGCGGGGACTAGCGGGGAGCTGTTTTTT | CASSLAGTSGELFF | TRBV7-8 | TRBD2 | TRBJ2-2 | -
TGCAGCGTTGACGTATACACTGAAGCTTTCTTT | CSVDVYTEAFF | TRBV29-1 | - | TRBJ1-1 | many
TGTGCCAGCAACATGAGGCGGGGGGGCAATGAGCAGTTCTTC | CASNMRRGGNEQFF | TRBV7-9 | TRBD2 | TRBJ2-1 | many
TGTGCCAGCAGTAAACACAGTGGAATTAACTATGGCTACACCTTC | CASSKHSGINYGYTF | TRBV2 | - | TRBJ1-2 | -
TGTGCCAGCAGTTTAATCGGGGGACTGGGGCCCTTTGGGGAGCTGTTTTTT | CASSLIGGLGPFGELFF | TRBV27 | - | TRBJ2-2 | -
TGCAGTGCTAGAGATATCGGGGAGGGTTACGAGCAGTACTTC | CSARDIGEGYEQYF | TRBV20-1 | TRBD2 | TRBJ2-7 | few
TGTGCCAGCAGTTACTCGATGCTGACAGGAGACTATGGCTACACCTTC | CASSYSMLTGDYGYTF | TRBV6-2/TRBV6-3 | - | TRBJ1-2 | many
TGTGCCAGCAGGGGACAGGAGTATGGCTACACCTTC | CASRGQEYGYTF | TRBV7-9 | TRBD1 | TRBJ1-2 | -
TGTGCCAGCAGAGGACAGGGGCAATACTATGGCTACACCTTC | CASRGQGQYYGYTF | TRBV6-1 | TRBD1 | TRBJ1-2 | few